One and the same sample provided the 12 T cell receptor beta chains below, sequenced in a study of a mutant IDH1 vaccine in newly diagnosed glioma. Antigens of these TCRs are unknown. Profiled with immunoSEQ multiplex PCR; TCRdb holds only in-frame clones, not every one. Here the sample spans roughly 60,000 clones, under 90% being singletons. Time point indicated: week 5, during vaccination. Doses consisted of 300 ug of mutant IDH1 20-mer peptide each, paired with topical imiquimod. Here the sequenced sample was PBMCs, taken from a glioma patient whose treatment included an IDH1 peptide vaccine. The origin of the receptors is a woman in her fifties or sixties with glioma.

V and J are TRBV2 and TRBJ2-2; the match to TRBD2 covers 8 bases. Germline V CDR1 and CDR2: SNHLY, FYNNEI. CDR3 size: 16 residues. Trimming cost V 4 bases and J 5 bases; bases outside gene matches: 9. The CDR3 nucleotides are TGTGCCAGCAGTGTATTAGCGGGGAGGCGGACCGGGGAGCTGTTTTTT. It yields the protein CASSVLAGRRTGELFF.

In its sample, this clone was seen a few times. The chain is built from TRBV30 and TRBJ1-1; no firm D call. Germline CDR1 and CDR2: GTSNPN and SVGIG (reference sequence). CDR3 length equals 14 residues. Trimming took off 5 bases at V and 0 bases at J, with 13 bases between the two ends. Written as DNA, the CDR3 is TGTGCCTGGGTCAGGCAAGACATGAACACTGAAGCTTTCTTT. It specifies CAWVRQDMNTEAFF. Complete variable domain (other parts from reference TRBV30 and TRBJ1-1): SQTIHQWPATLVQPVGSPLSLECTVEGTSNPNLYWYRQAAGRGLQLLFYSVGIGQISSEVPQNLSASRPQDRQFILSSKKLLLSDSGFYLCAWVRQDMNTEAFFGQGTRLTVV.

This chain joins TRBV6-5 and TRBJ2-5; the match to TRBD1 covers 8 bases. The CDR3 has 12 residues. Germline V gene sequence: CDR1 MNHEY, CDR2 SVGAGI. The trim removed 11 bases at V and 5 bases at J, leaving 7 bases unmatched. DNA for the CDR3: TGTGCCGGGGGGACAGGATACGAGACCCAGTACTTC. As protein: CAGGTGYETQYF.

In nucleotides, the CDR3 is TGTGCCAGCAGCGGCGGGGGGGGGAATATTGAGCAGTTCTTC. Translated: CASSGGGGNIEQFF. This chain joins TRBV9 and TRBJ2-1; 9 bases line up with TRBD2. Per germline, CDR1 SGDLS and CDR2 YYNGEE. CDR3 length equals 14 residues. Germline trimming cut 3 bases from V and 9 bases from J; bases unmatched to any gene: 7.

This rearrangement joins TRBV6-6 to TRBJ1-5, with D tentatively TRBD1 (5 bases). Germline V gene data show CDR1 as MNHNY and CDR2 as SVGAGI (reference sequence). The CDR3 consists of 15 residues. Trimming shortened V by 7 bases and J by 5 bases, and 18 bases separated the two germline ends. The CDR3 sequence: CASTKGRDGYQPQHF. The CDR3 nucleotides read TGTGCCAGCACCAAGGGCAGGGACGGGTATCAGCCCCAGCATTTT.

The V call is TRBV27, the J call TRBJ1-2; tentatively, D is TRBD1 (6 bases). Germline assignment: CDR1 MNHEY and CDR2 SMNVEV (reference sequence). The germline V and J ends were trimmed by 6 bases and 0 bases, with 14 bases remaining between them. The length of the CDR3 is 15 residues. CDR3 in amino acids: CASRETGGSNYGYTF. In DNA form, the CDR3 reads TGTGCCAGCAGAGAGACTGGGGGCTCTAACTATGGCTACACCTTC.

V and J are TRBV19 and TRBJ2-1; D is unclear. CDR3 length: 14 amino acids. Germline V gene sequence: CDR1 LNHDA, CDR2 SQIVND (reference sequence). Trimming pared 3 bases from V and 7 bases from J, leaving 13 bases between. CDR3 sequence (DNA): TGTGCCAGTAGTATTTCCCTGTCCACGAATGAGCAGTTCTTC. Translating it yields CASSISLSTNEQFF.

CDR3 amino acids: CASSWGLAGEETQYF. In nucleotides, the CDR3 is TGTGCCAGCAGCTGGGGACTAGCGGGGGAGGAGACCCAGTACTTC. The V and J genes are TRBV5-4 and TRBJ2-5, with TRBD2 matching over 14 bases. The germline gives CDR1 SGHNT, CDR2 YYREEE (reference sequence). The J segment lost 5 bases and the V segment lost 3 bases, leaving 3 bases of the junction unmatched. This CDR3 region has 15 residues. The whole variable domain, remainder taken from reference TRBV5-4 and TRBJ2-5, is ETGVTQSPTHLIKTRGQQVTLRCSSQSGHNTVSWYQQALGQGPQFIFQYYREEENGRGNFPPRFSGLQFPNYSSELNVNALELDDSALYLCASSWGLAGEETQYFGPGTRLLVL.

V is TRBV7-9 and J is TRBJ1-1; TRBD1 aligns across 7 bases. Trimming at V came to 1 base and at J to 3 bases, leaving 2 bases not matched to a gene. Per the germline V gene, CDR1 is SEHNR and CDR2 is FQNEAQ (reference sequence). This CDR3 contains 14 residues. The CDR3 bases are TGTGCCAGCAGCTTAGGCGGGACAGACACTGAAGCTTTCTTT. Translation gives CASSLGGTDTEAFF.

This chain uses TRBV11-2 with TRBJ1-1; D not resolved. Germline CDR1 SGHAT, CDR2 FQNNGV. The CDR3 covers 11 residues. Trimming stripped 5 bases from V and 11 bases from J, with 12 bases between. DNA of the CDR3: TGTGCCAGCAGCCCCGGGCGCAGCGCTTTCTTT. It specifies CASSPGRSAFF.

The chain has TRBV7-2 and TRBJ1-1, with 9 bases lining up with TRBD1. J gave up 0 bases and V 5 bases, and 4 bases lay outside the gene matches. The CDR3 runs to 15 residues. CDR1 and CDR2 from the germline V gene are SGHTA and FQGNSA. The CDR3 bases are TGTGCCAGCAGCCCCGACAGGGGGGTGAACACTGAAGCTTTCTTT. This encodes CASSPDRGVNTEAFF.

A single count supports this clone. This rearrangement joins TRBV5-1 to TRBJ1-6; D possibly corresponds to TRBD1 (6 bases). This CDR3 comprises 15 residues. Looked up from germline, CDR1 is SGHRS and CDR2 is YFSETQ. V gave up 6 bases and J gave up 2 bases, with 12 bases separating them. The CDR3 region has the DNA TGCGCCAGCAAACCGGGGGACACCTATAATTCACCCCTCCACTTT. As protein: CASKPGDTYNSPLHF.